These 19 T cell receptor beta chains originate from one sample sequenced in a study of T cells in Graves' hyperthyroidism and ophthalmopathy. There were TCR beta CDR3 regions amplified from RNA transcripts. HTBI primers were employed in a first-round RT-PCR of the TCR CDR3. A single record per CDR3 protein comes from TCRdb applying MiXCR to the multiplex PCR reads. The table lists a few hundred thousand distinct CDR3 sequences, 16% of them singletons. The specimen was blood. These receptors came from a woman aged 40-49 years with Graves' ophthalmopathy.

In this sample, this clonotype turned up many times. This chain connects TRBV5-1 to TRBJ1-4; tentative D call: TRBD1 (5 bases). Trimming took off 0 bases at V and 1 base at J, with 10 bases between the two ends. Germline loops: CDR1 SGHRS, CDR2 YFSETQ. This CDR3 comprises 16 residues. CDR3 sequence (DNA): TGCGCCAGCAGCTTGGGAAGGGGCGTAACTAATGAAAAACTGTTTTTT. Its protein is CASSLGRGVTNEKLFF.

This clonotype appeared a few times. The rearrangement uses TRBV11-2 and TRBJ2-5, with a weak D call TRBD2 (6 bases). V was trimmed by 1 base and J by 7 bases, leaving 22 bases between them. Per the germline V gene, CDR1 is SGHAT and CDR2 is FQNNGV. The CDR3 length is 17 residues. The CDR3 coding sequence is TGTGCCAGCAGCTTAGTAGGGGAAACACTCGGGGGTAGGACCCAGTACTTC. Translation gives CASSLVGETLGGRTQYF.

This clonotype has at least ten counts. The V and J genes are TRBV20-1 and TRBJ1-1; no clear D. V gave up 3 bases and J gave up 5 bases, with 16 bases separating them. Germline CDR1 and CDR2: DFQATT and SNEGSKA (reference sequence). The CDR3 covers 14 residues. In DNA form, the CDR3 reads TGCAGTGCTAGCCGGGAAGCGTTCCGGACTGAAGCTTTCTTT. Translation: CSASREAFRTEAFF.

V and J are TRBV20-1 and TRBJ2-7; D unresolved. Germline CDR1 is DFQATT and CDR2 is SNEGSKA (reference sequence). This CDR3 is built from 13 residues. V lost 4 bases to trimming and J lost 3 bases, with 13 bases between them. CDR3 DNA sequence: TGCAGTGCTAAAGGCGGACCAAGCTACGAGCAGTACTTC. Its protein is CSAKGGPSYEQYF.

CDR3 DNA: TGTGCCAGCAGTGTTAACCCCCTAGCGGGAGGACCATCTGGGGCCAACGTCCTGACTTTC. It yields the protein CASSVNPLAGGPSGANVLTF. This chain connects TRBV6-1 to TRBJ2-6; 11 nucleotides align to TRBD2. The CDR3 spans 20 residues. Germline CDR1 is MNHNS and CDR2 is SASEGT. The J segment lost 1 base and the V segment lost 4 bases, leaving 12 bases of the junction unmatched.

Concerning this clonotype itself: A clone one base away is much larger, so this may be a read error. The rearrangement uses TRBV5-6 and TRBJ1-2; unclear D gene. Germline CDR1 is SGHDT and CDR2 is YYEEEE. This CDR3 spans 12 amino acids. The CDR3: CASGLDRREYTF. The CDR3 coding sequence is TGTGCCAGCGGCTTGGACCGCAGAGAATACACCTTC.

The chain recombines TRBV20-1 with TRBJ2-1; maybe TRBD2 (7 bases). The CDR3 is made up of 17 amino acids. Per germline, CDR1 DFQATT and CDR2 SNEGSKA (reference sequence). With 5 bases removed from V and 3 bases from J, the gap between germline ends came to 23 bases. This CDR3 reads CSALMRYTGTIYNEQFF. The CDR3 DNA reads as TGCAGTGCTCTTATGCGGTATACAGGGACTATCTACAATGAGCAGTTCTTC.

CDR3 amino acids: CASSGEGGVGYEQFF. CDR3 DNA: TGTGCCAGTAGTGGGGAAGGGGGTGTAGGGTATGAGCAGTTCTTC. The chain combines TRBV19 with TRBJ2-1, with D possibly matching TRBD1 (6 bases). Germline lookup yields CDR1 LNHDA and CDR2 SQIVND (reference sequence). CDR3 length: 15 amino acids. Trimming took 5 bases from V and 8 from J, leaving 19 bases between them.

This clonotype was recorded at least ten times. The chain combines TRBV28 with TRBJ2-3, with TRBD2 matching over 7 bases. After removal of 3 bases from V and 1 base from J, the junction contained 4 bases not matched to a gene. Germline lookup yields CDR1 MDHEN and CDR2 SYDVKM. This CDR3 spans 15 amino acids. CDR3 in amino acids: CASSFPSGGTDTQYF. CDR3 sequence (DNA): TGTGCCAGCAGTTTCCCTAGCGGAGGCACAGATACGCAGTATTTT.

This clonotype appeared many times. The CDR3 DNA is TGTGCCCCCCCGGTCGCAGGGCCCAAGGCTGAAGCTTTCTTT. Amino acids: CAPPVAGPKAEAFF. The chain links TRBV6-1 to TRBJ1-1; maybe TRBD1 (5 bases). This CDR3 is built from 14 residues. Germline V CDR1 and CDR2: MNHNS, SASEGT. The V end lost 11 bases, the J end lost 6 bases, and 22 bases lay between the germline ends.

This clonotype has more than one count but fewer than ten. V is TRBV27 and J is TRBJ1-2, with D unclear. V lost 5 bases and J lost 1, with 14 bases in between. CDR3 size: 15 residues. Germline CDR1 MNHEY, CDR2 SMNVEV (reference sequence). The CDR3: CASSPGRSFNYGYTF. CDR3 bases: TGTGCCAGCAGTCCGGGCAGATCTTTTAACTATGGCTACACCTTC.

Ten or more counts support this clonotype. The V gene is TRBV5-5, the J gene TRBJ1-1; unclear D gene. The V gene lost 1 base and the J gene lost 8 bases, with 12 bases spanning the gap. The CDR3 sequence is 13 residues long. Germline V gene data show CDR1 as SGHKS and CDR2 as YYEKEE (reference sequence). The CDR3 DNA is TGTGCCAGCAGCTTGTGGGCAGCCCGAGAAGCTTTCTTT. Protein sequence: CASSLWAAREAFF. Full variable domain (missing parts from reference TRBV5-5 and TRBJ1-1): DAGVTQSPTHLIKTRGQQVTLRCSPISGHKSVSWYQQVLGQGPQFIFQYYEKEERGRGNFPDRFSARQFPNYSSELNVNALLLGDSALYLCASSLWAAREAFFGQGTRLTVV.

The chain joins TRBV5-1 to TRBJ2-3; the D gene is possibly TRBD2 (6 bases). This CDR3 spans 15 amino acids. Germline CDR1 and CDR2: SGHRS and YFSETQ. Trimming removed 7 bases at V and 2 bases at J, with 17 bases between. In nucleotides, the CDR3 is TGCGCCAGCCGAACTCCGGGACTCCTCACAGATACGCAGTATTTT. Translating it yields CASRTPGLLTDTQYF.

There are a few counts of this clonotype. V gene TRBV19 combines with J gene TRBJ1-1; D unresolved. In germline, CDR1 is LNHDA, CDR2 SQIVND (reference sequence). The CDR3 runs to 15 residues. V dropped 0 bases and J dropped 4 bases, with 12 bases sitting between them. As DNA, the CDR3 is TGTGCCAGTAGTATAGACCACCGCGTGGGCACTGAAGCTTTCTTT. Amino acids: CASSIDHRVGTEAFF.

This clonotype was seen repeatedly, ten times or more. The V gene is TRBV13, the J gene TRBJ2-3; the D gene could be TRBD1 or TRBD2 (5 bases each). V was cut by 5 bases and J by 1 base, with 10 bases left in between. Germline loops: CDR1 PRHDT, CDR2 FYEKMQ (reference sequence). CDR3 length: 14 amino acids. The CDR3 loop reads CASSGGRGTDTQYF. As DNA, the CDR3 is TGTGCCAGCAGCGGGGGACGGGGCACAGATACGCAGTATTTT.

This clonotype was recorded a few times. The rearrangement joins TRBV7-3 to TRBJ2-1, with 7 bases identical to TRBD2. Germline V gene sequence: CDR1 SGHTA, CDR2 FQGTGA. CDR3 length equals 15 residues. V shed 4 bases, J shed 4 bases, and the junction held 7 bases outside the gene matches. The CDR3 is CASSWPRDYYNEQFF. The DNA of the CDR3 is TGTGCCAGCAGCTGGCCCCGGGACTATTACAATGAGCAGTTCTTC.

In its sample, this clonotype was seen a few times. The rearrangement joins TRBV12-5 to TRBJ2-1; TRBD2 agrees at 9 bases. CDR1 and CDR2 (germline): LGHNT, FRNRAP. Germline trimming cut 0 bases from V and 5 bases from J; bases unmatched to any gene: 5. This CDR3 is 16 amino acids long. DNA for the CDR3: TGTGCTAGTGGTTTGGTATCCCGACTAGCGGACAATGAGCAGTTCTTC. Protein: CASGLVSRLADNEQFF.

In the case of this clonotype: A much larger clonotype is one base distant, so this may be a read error. This chain connects TRBV24-1 to TRBJ2-1, with D possibly being TRBD1 (5 bases). This CDR3 has 15 residues. Germline V CDR1 and CDR2: KGHDR, SFDVKD. CDR3 amino acids: CGTSDFRDPHNEQFF. The CDR3 DNA sequence: TGTGGCACCAGTGATTTCAGGGATCCCCACAATGAGCAGTTCTTC.

This clonotype was seen more than once but under ten times. This chain links TRBV29-1 with TRBJ2-1; TRBD1 matches 8 bases. The length of the CDR3 is 15 residues. V lost 4 bases to trimming and J lost 2 bases; unmatched junction nucleotides: 7. Germline values: CDR1 SQVTM, CDR2 ANQGSEA. As DNA, the CDR3 is TGCAGCGTTGCCTTTCGGACAGGGCCCTACAATGAGCAGTTCTTC. Translated, it gives CSVAFRTGPYNEQFF.